These 14 T cell receptor beta chains were all obtained from the same sample, sequenced in a study of OX40 agonist ivuxolimab in advanced cancers. The table came from immunoSEQ multiplex PCR; TCRdb's copy has only in-frame clones and leaves some out. The sample lists 67,000 or so clones, 86% occurring once. Sequencing was performed on CD4+ or CD8+ T cells sorted from blood, taken in a trial of the OX40 agonist ivuxolimab. The receptors shown here come from an adult with an advanced solid tumor such as melanoma, head and neck, liver or kidney cancer.

The chain carries TRBV7-3 and TRBJ2-1, with TRBD1 identical over 7 bases. The CDR3 extends over 15 amino acids. The ends lost 1 base at V and 9 bases at J; junction bases unmatched: 9. From germline, CDR1 is SGHTA and CDR2 FQGTGA. CDR3 residues: CASSLKGAKGGEQFF. The DNA of the CDR3 is TGTGCCAGCAGCTTAAAGGGGGCGAAAGGGGGTGAGCAGTTCTTC.

This clone appeared a single time. This chain links TRBV28 with TRBJ1-6; 7 bases agree with TRBD1. The V segment lost 5 bases and the J segment 9 bases; nucleotides outside the gene matches: 7. This CDR3 contains 14 residues. CDR1 and CDR2 (germline): MDHEN, SYDVKM. CDR3 coding DNA: TGTGCCAGCAGTAGGGAGGGGGCGGTTTCACCCCTCCACTTT. Protein product: CASSREGAVSPLHF.

This rearrangement joins TRBV11-2 to TRBJ1-3, with 9 bases aligning to TRBD1. Trimming took 5 bases from V and 0 from J; bases not matched to a gene: 8. Germline CDR1 and CDR2: SGHAT and FQNNGV. The CDR3 runs 17 residues. The CDR3 DNA reads as TGTGCCAGCAGCAAAACAGGGGGCGCTTACTCTGGAAACACCATATATTTT. This translates into CASSKTGGAYSGNTIYF.

The V gene is TRBV11-2, the J gene TRBJ2-1; 9 bases line up with TRBD1. The CDR3 is made up of 15 amino acids. V lost 1 base and J lost 7; bases outside the gene matches: 5. CDR1 and CDR2 from the germline V gene are SGHAT and FQNNGV. The CDR3: CASSLGTGGLNEQFF. CDR3 sequence (DNA): TGTGCCAGCAGCTTAGGTACAGGGGGCTTGAATGAGCAGTTCTTC.

The V gene is TRBV4-2, the J gene TRBJ2-2; D remains ambiguous. The CDR3 loop spans 17 amino acids. The germline V gene has CDR1 LGHNA and CDR2 YNFKEQ. The V end lost 0 bases, the J end lost 6 bases, and 17 bases lay between the germline ends. The CDR3 sequence is CASSQEGPTSWAGELFF. In DNA, the CDR3 is TGTGCCAGCAGCCAAGAGGGCCCAACGAGTTGGGCCGGGGAGCTGTTTTTT.

CDR3 in DNA: TGTGCCAGCAGCTTAGGACACACGAGCCCAGGAAACACCATATATTTT. Its translation: CASSLGHTSPGNTIYF. The chain employs TRBV7-9 and TRBJ1-3, with no clear D. CDR3 size: 16 residues. Germline loops: CDR1 SEHNR, CDR2 FQNEAQ (reference sequence). Between the trimmed V and J ends, which lost 1 base and 4 bases, there was a span of 14 bases.

The count of this clone is one. The V call is TRBV6-1, the J call TRBJ2-7, with TRBD2 identical over 8 bases. Looked up from germline, CDR1 is MNHNS and CDR2 is SASEGT. This CDR3 contains 14 residues. Trimming took 8 bases from V and 2 from J; bases not matched to a gene: 8. CDR3 amino acids: CASHRGGRAYEQYF. The CDR3 nucleotides read TGTGCCAGCCACCGGGGGGGGAGGGCCTACGAGCAGTACTTC.

The chain combines TRBV28 with TRBJ1-1, with D possibly being TRBD1 (5 bases). This CDR3 has 13 amino acids. CDR1 MDHEN and CDR2 SYDVKM come from the germline V gene. The V end was cut by 11 bases, the J end by 5 bases, with 18 bases between. The DNA of the CDR3 is TGTGCCCATGGGGCAGGGCGATTAACTGAAGCTTTCTTT. Amino acid sequence: CAHGAGRLTEAFF.

The chain combines TRBV25-1 with TRBJ2-7; D may be TRBD1 (5 bases). The CDR3 is 18 amino acids. Germline V CDR1 and CDR2: MGHDK, SYGVNS. V was trimmed by 0 bases and J by 5 bases, leaving 23 bases between them. CDR3 residues: CASSEYTLSGRVRDEQYF. DNA for the CDR3: TGTGCCAGCAGTGAATATACGCTTTCGGGCAGGGTCCGAGACGAGCAGTACTTC.

This rearrangement joins TRBV6-1 to TRBJ1-1; D may be TRBD1 (5 bases). V was clipped by 7 bases and J by 4 bases, with 19 bases between them. The CDR3 loop spans 15 amino acids. Looked up from germline, CDR1 is MNHNS and CDR2 is SASEGT. CDR3 in amino acids: CASTTGPLRGTEAFF. The CDR3 DNA follows: TGTGCCAGCACCACTGGACCTCTGAGGGGCACTGAAGCTTTCTTT.

CDR3 sequence: CASSVRGVYEQYF. DNA of the CDR3: TGTGCCAGCAGCGTCCGGGGCGTCTACGAGCAGTACTTC. V gene TRBV7-2 combines with J gene TRBJ2-7; D may correspond to TRBD1 or TRBD2 (5 bases each). V was trimmed by 5 bases and J by 3 bases, leaving 11 bases between them. From germline, CDR1 is SGHTA and CDR2 FQGNSA. This CDR3 contains 13 residues.

This sequence joins TRBV29-1 and TRBJ2-7; unclear D gene. The germline V and J ends were trimmed by 3 bases and 2 bases, with 11 bases remaining between them. Germline loops: CDR1 SQVTM, CDR2 ANQGSEA. The CDR3 extends over 13 amino acids. The CDR3 DNA follows: TGCAGCGTTGAGCGGCAGTATACCTACGAGCAGTACTTC. Its protein product is CSVERQYTYEQYF.

The CDR3 DNA sequence: TGCGCCAGCAGCTTGGGGGGGATGAACTACGAGCAGTACTTC. It is translated as CASSLGGMNYEQYF. The chain combines TRBV5-1 with TRBJ2-7; D may match TRBD1 or TRBD2 (5 bases each). The CDR3 extends over 14 amino acids. The V gene lost 0 bases and the J gene lost 3 bases, with 10 bases spanning the gap. CDR1 and CDR2 (germline): SGHRS, YFSETQ. The full variable domain, in which reference TRBV5-1 and TRBJ2-7 provide the parts outside the CDR3, is KAGVTQTPRYLIKTRGQQVTLSCSPISGHRSVSWYQQTPGQGLQFLFEYFSETQRNKGNFPGRFSGRQFSNSRSEMNVSTLELGDSALYLCASSLGGMNYEQYFGPGTRLTVT.

The chain recombines TRBV28 with TRBJ2-3, with a tentative D call TRBD2 (6 bases). V was trimmed by 5 bases and J by 4 bases, leaving 22 bases between them. The CDR3 has 17 amino acids. In germline, CDR1 is MDHEN, CDR2 SYDVKM. The DNA of the CDR3 is TGTGCCAGCAGTCCCACGTCCGGGCGAGCGGGCGCAGATACGCAGTATTTT. It yields the protein CASSPTSGRAGADTQYF.